Sequencing of this TCR beta chain was carried out in a study of T-cell memory formation after mild COVID-19. Background on the study: TCR clusters were largely donor specific.

Germline lookup yields CDR1 SGHDN and CDR2 FVKESK. V lost 0 bases, J lost 8 bases, and 16 bases lay in between. The CDR3 runs 15 residues. Study-wide findings and caveats: Certain responding clones were present in pre-infection memory, suggesting participation of cross-reactive memory.

This clonotype was observed a handful of times. What it recognizes is unknown. TCRdb independently ran MiXCR on the 5' RACE reads; one entry per CDR3 protein. The sample contains about 340,000 distinct CDR3 sequences, 10% to 15% of which appear only once. The TCR comes from a man between 18 and 35 years old who had mild COVID-19 (a few samples of this study predate the infection). Cell type and time point are not known. V is TRBV14 and J is TRBJ1-1; unclear D gene. Material: PBMCs or a T cell subset sorted from them (not recorded which). This CDR3 reads CASSQDHRRPGEAFF. DNA of the CDR3: TGTGCCAGCAGCCAAGATCACCGTAGGCCAGGAGAAGCTTTCTTT.